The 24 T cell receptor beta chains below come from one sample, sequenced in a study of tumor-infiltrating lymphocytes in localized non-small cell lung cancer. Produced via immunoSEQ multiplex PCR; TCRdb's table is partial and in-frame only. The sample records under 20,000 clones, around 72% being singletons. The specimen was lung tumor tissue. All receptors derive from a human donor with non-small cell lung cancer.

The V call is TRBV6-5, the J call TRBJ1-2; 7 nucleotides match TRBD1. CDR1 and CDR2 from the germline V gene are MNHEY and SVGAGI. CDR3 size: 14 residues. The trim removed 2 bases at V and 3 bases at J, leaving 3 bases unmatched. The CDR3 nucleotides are TGTGCCAGCAGTTACACCGACAGGGACTATGGCTACACCTTC. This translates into CASSYTDRDYGYTF.

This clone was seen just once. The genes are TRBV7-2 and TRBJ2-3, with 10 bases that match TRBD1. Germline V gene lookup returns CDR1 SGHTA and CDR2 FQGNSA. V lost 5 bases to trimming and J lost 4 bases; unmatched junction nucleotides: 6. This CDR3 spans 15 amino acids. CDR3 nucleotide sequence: TGTGCCAGCAGCGCCGACAGGGGGCCGGCAGATACGCAGTATTTT. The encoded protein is CASSADRGPADTQYF.

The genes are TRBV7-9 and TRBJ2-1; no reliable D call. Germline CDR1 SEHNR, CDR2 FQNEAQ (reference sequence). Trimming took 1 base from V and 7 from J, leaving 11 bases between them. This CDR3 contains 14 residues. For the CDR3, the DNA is TGTGCCAGCAGCTTAGTAACTTCGCGGAATGAGCAGTTCTTC. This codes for CASSLVTSRNEQFF.

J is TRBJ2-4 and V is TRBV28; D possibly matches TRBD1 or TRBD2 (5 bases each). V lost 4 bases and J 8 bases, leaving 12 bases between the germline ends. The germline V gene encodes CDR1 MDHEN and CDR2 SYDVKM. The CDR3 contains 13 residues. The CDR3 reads CASSWGILDIQYF. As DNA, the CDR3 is TGTGCCAGCAGTTGGGGGATTCTGGACATTCAGTACTTC.

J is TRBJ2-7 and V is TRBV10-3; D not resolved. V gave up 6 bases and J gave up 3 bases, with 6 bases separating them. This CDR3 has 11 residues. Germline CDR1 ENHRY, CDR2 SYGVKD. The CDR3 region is CAIRENYEQYF. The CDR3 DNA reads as TGTGCCATCAGGGAGAACTACGAGCAGTACTTC.

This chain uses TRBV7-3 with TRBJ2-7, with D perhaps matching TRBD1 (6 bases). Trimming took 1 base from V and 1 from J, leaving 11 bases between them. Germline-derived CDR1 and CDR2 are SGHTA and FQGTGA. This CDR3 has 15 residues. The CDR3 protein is CASSLMGARSYEQYF. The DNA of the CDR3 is TGTGCCAGCAGCTTAATGGGGGCCAGGTCCTACGAGCAGTACTTC.

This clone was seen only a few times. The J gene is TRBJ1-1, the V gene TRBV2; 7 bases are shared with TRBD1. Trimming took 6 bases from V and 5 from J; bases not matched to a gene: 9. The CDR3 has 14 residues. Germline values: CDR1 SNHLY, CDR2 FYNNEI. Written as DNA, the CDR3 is TGTGCCAGCAGGCCCACAGGGGCTGGGACTGAAGCTTTCTTT. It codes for CASRPTGAGTEAFF. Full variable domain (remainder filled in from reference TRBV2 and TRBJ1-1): EPEVTQTPSHQVTQMGQEVILRCVPISNHLYFYWYRQILGQKVEFLVSFYNNEISEKSEIFDDQFSVERPDGSNFTLKIRSTKLEDSAMYFCASRPTGAGTEAFFGQGTRLTVV.

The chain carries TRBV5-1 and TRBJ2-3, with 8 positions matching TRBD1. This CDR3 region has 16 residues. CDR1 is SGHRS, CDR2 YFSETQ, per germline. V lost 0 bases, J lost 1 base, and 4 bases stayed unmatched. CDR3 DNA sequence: TGCGCCAGCAGCTTGGACAGGGGGATCGGCACAGATACGCAGTATTTT. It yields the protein CASSLDRGIGTDTQYF. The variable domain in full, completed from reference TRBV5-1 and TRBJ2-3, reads KAGVTQTPRYLIKTRGQQVTLSCSPISGHRSVSWYQQTPGQGLQFLFEYFSETQRNKGNFPGRFSGRQFSNSRSEMNVSTLELGDSALYLCASSLDRGIGTDTQYFGPGTRLTVL.

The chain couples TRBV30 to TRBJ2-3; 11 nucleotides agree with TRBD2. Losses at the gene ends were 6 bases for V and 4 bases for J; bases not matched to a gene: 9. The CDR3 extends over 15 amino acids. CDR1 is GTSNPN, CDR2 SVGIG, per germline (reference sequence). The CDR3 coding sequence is TGTGCCTGTTTAGCGGGAGGGAGGAGATCAGATACGCAGTATTTT. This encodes CACLAGGRRSDTQYF.

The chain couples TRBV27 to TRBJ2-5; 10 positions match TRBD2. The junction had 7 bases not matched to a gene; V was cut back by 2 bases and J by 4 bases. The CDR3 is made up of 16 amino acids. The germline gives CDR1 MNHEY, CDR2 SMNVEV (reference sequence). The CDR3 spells CASSLGALAGLETQYF. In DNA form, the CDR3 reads TGTGCCAGCAGTTTAGGGGCACTAGCGGGACTAGAGACCCAGTACTTC.

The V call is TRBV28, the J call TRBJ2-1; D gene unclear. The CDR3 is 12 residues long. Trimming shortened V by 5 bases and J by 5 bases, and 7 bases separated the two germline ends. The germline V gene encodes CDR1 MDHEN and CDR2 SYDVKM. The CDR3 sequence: CASSDINNEQFF. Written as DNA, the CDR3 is TGTGCCAGCAGTGACATCAACAATGAGCAGTTCTTC. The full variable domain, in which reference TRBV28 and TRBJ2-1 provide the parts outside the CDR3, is DVKVTQSSRYLVKRTGEKVFLECVQDMDHENMFWYRQDPGLGLRLIYFSYDVKMKEKGDIPEGYSVSREKKERFSLILESASTNQTSMYLCASSDINNEQFFGPGTRLTVL.

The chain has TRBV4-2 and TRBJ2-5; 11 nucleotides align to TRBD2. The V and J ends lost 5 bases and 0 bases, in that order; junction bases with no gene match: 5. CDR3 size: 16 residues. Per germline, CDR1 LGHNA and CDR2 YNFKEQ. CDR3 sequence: CASSSLAGGNQETQYF. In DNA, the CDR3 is TGTGCCAGCAGCTCGCTAGCGGGAGGAAACCAAGAGACCCAGTACTTC.

The CDR3 spells CASSYGGDTYEQYF. The CDR3 DNA reads as TGCGCCAGCAGCTATGGGGGGGATACCTACGAGCAGTACTTC. The V call is TRBV5-1, the J call TRBJ2-7, with 7 positions matching TRBD2. Germline trimming cut 3 bases from V and 2 bases from J; bases unmatched to any gene: 5. This CDR3 comprises 14 residues. Germline CDR1 SGHRS, CDR2 YFSETQ. Based on the CDR3 plus reference TRBV5-1 and TRBJ2-7, the full variable domain is KAGVTQTPRYLIKTRGQQVTLSCSPISGHRSVSWYQQTPGQGLQFLFEYFSETQRNKGNFPGRFSGRQFSNSRSEMNVSTLELGDSALYLCASSYGGDTYEQYFGPGTRLTVT.

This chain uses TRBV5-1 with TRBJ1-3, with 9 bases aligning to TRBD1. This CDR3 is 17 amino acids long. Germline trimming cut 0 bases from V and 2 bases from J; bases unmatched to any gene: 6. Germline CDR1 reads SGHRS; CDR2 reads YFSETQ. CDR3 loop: CASSLGSGTGTGNTIYF. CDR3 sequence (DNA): TGCGCCAGCAGCTTGGGGAGCGGGACAGGGACTGGAAACACCATATATTTT.

The CDR3 nucleotides read TGTGCCAGTCACCGGGGGCCGGGCACCGGGGAGCTGTTTTTT. It is translated as CASHRGPGTGELFF. The J gene is TRBJ2-2, the V gene TRBV19; either TRBD1 or TRBD2 may fit D (6 bases each). Trimming shortened V by 8 bases and J by 4 bases, and 14 bases separated the two germline ends. The CDR3 has 14 amino acids. Germline assignment: CDR1 LNHDA and CDR2 SQIVND (reference sequence).

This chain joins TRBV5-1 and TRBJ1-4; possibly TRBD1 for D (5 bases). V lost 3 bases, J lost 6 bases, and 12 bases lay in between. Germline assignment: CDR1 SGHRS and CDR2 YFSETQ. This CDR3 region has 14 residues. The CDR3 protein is CASSSDTVDEKLFF. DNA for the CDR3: TGCGCCAGCAGCTCGGACACGGTGGATGAAAAACTGTTTTTT.

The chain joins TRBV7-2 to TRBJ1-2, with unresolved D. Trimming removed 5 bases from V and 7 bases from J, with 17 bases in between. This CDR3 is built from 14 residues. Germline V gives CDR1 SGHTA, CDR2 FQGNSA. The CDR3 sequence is CASSPFVSEGGYTF. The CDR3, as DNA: TGTGCCAGCAGCCCGTTTGTCTCGGAGGGTGGCTACACCTTC. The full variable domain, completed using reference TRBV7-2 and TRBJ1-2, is GAGVSQSPSNKVTEKGKDVELRCDPISGHTALYWYRQSLGQGLEFLIYFQGNSAPDKSGLPSDRFSAERTGGSVSTLTIQRTQQEDSAVYLCASSPFVSEGGYTFGSGTRLTVV.

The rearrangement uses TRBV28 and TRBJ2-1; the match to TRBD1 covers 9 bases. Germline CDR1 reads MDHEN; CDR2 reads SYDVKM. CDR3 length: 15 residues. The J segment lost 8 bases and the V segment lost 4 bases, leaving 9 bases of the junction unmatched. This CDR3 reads CASSSPGQGMDEQFF. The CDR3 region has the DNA TGTGCCAGCAGTTCTCCGGGACAGGGCATGGATGAGCAGTTCTTC.

As DNA, the CDR3 is TGTGCCAGCAGCCAGGGACTAGCGGGAGAGTCCACAGATACGCAGTATTTT. It is translated as CASSQGLAGESTDTQYF. The chain couples TRBV11-1 to TRBJ2-3, with TRBD2 matching over 14 bases. CDR1 is SGHAT, CDR2 FQDESV, per germline (reference sequence). The CDR3 consists of 17 residues. Germline trimming cut 5 bases from V and 2 bases from J; bases unmatched to any gene: 6.

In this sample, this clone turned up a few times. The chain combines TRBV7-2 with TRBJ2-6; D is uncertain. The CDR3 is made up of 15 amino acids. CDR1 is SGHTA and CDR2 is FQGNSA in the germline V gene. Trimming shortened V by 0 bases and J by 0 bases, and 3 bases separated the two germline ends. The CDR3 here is CASSLAVSGANVLTF. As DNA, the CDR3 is TGTGCCAGCAGCTTAGCGGTCTCTGGGGCCAACGTCCTGACTTTC. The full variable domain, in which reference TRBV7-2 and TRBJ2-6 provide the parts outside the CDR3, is GAGVSQSPSNKVTEKGKDVELRCDPISGHTALYWYRQSLGQGLEFLIYFQGNSAPDKSGLPSDRFSAERTGGSVSTLTIQRTQQEDSAVYLCASSLAVSGANVLTFGAGSRLTVL.

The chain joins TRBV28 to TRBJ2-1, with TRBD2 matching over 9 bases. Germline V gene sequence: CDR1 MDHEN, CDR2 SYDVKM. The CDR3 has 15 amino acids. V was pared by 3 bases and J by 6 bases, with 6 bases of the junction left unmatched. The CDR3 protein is CASSLGLAIGNEQFF. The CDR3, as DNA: TGTGCCAGCAGTTTGGGACTAGCTATTGGCAATGAGCAGTTCTTC. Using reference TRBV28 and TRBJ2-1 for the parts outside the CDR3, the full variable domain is DVKVTQSSRYLVKRTGEKVFLECVQDMDHENMFWYRQDPGLGLRLIYFSYDVKMKEKGDIPEGYSVSREKKERFSLILESASTNQTSMYLCASSLGLAIGNEQFFGPGTRLTVL.

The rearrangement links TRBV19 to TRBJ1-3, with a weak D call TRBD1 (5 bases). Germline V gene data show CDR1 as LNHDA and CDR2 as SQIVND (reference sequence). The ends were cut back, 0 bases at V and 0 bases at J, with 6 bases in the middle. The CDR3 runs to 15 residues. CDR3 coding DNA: TGTGCCAGTAGTATAGAGGGACCCTCTGGAAACACCATATATTTT. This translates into CASSIEGPSGNTIYF.

The DNA of the CDR3 is TGCGCCAGCAGCTTGGGAACGGGCATGAACACTGAAGCTTTCTTT. This encodes CASSLGTGMNTEAFF. The chain uses TRBV5-1 and TRBJ1-1; the D is unclear. The V end was cut by 0 bases, the J end by 0 bases, with 9 bases between. The CDR3 is made up of 15 amino acids. The germline V gene encodes CDR1 SGHRS and CDR2 YFSETQ.

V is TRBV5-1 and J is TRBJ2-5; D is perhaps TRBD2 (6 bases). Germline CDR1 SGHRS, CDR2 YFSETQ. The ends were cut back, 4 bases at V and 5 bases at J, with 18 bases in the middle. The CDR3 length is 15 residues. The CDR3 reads CASSLPGGVGETQYF. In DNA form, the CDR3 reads TGCGCCAGCAGCCTCCCGGGCGGGGTGGGTGAGACCCAGTACTTC.